The clone carrying this T cell receptor (beta chain) showed up many times. Its target is not known. This sample is drawn from a study of response to subunit inactivated influenza vaccine. TCRdb redid the calling of the RT-PCR reads with MiXCR, one entry per CDR3 protein. The sample holds about 650,000 distinct CDR3 sequences, 14% seen once. Study-wide results and limits: Authors suggested seasonal influenza vaccinations each recruit few new T cells.

This CDR3 is built from 15 residues. The J segment lost 5 bases and the V segment lost 10 bases, leaving 10 bases of the junction unmatched. The germline V gene encodes CDR1 MNHNS and CDR2 SASEGT. This TCR was sampled from a man between 50 and 59 years old who received an inactivated influenza vaccine. The sample was PBMCs from blood, taken 14 to 15 days before vaccination. This rearrangement joins TRBV6-1 to TRBJ2-2; TRBD1 matches 10 bases. In DNA, the CDR3 is TGTGCCATCGCCCCGACAGGGGGCTATACCGGGGAGCTGTTTTTT. This gives the protein CAIAPTGGYTGELFF.